These T cell receptor beta chains were read from a single sample in a study of early T cells in non-severe SARS-CoV-2 infection. TCRdb reprocessed the 5' RACE reads with MiXCR, giving one entry per CDR3 protein. The repertoire holds around 83,000 distinct CDR3 sequences, about 10% seen once, with around 8% in the top ten. The source was whole blood, collected at baseline. The receptors were sampled from an adult who was a healthcare worker with PCR-confirmed SARS-CoV-2 infection or an uninfected control (not recorded which). Each CDR3 is given without its conserved first and last residue. Clone size, where shown, is once, few, many, or a class for clones that have expanded.

clone_size: few; j_call: TRBJ2-5; v_call: TRBV13; cdr3_aa: ASSPRAGGQETQY
clone_size: many; j_call: TRBJ2-1; v_call: TRBV7-9; cdr3_aa: ASSPGSLPRIGEQF
clone_size: few; j_call: TRBJ2-3; v_call: TRBV7-9; cdr3_aa: ASSLGERLRDTQY
clone_size: -; j_call: TRBJ1-2; v_call: TRBV7-2; cdr3_aa: ASSEGTAHGYT
clone_size: -; j_call: TRBJ2-3; v_call: TRBV7-3; cdr3_aa: ASSPPGADADTQY
clone_size: few; j_call: TRBJ2-3; v_call: TRBV6-5; cdr3_aa: ASSRTSVGFTDTQY
clone_size: -; j_call: TRBJ2-2; v_call: TRBV12-3/TRBV12-4; cdr3_aa: ASSLGLGELF
clone_size: -; j_call: TRBJ2-5; v_call: TRBV28; cdr3_aa: ASKLAGTGGETQY
clone_size: many; j_call: TRBJ2-1; v_call: TRBV2; cdr3_aa: ASVERLVYNEQF
clone_size: few; j_call: TRBJ2-2; v_call: TRBV2; cdr3_aa: ASSEGGAANTGELF
clone_size: -; j_call: TRBJ2-1; v_call: TRBV30; cdr3_aa: AWGGLAAYNEQF